The 28 T cell receptor beta chains reported below all come from one sample, sequenced in a study of response to subunit inactivated influenza vaccine. Via MiXCR, TCRdb re-called the RT-PCR reads, giving one row per CDR3 protein. Among about 570,000 distinct CDR3 sequences listed, about 12% were seen once. Sequencing used PBMCs from blood, obtained on the day of vaccination. The origin of the receptors is a man aged 50-59 years who received an inactivated influenza vaccine.

This chain joins TRBV10-2 and TRBJ2-1; 7 bases line up with TRBD2. With 7 bases clipped from V and 0 bases from J, the junction kept 9 bases outside the gene matches. The CDR3 runs to 16 residues. Germline V gene data show CDR1 as WSHSY and CDR2 as SAAADI. The CDR3 region is CASTNAGRSSYNEQFF. In nucleotides, the CDR3 is TGCGCCAGCACCAACGCCGGGAGGAGCTCCTACAATGAGCAGTTCTTC.

This clonotype was seen only a few times. V and J are TRBV18 and TRBJ2-3; 10 bases align to TRBD1. The V and J ends lost 3 bases and 4 bases, in that order; junction bases with no gene match: 1. CDR1 and CDR2 from the germline V gene are KGHSH and LQKENI. This CDR3 has 14 residues. The CDR3 nucleotides are TGTGCCAGCTCACCTGACAGGGGGCCAGATACGCAGTATTTT. Translated, it gives CASSPDRGPDTQYF.

This chain connects TRBV20-1 to TRBJ2-1; D might be TRBD1 or TRBD2, each matching 5 bases. From germline, CDR1 is DFQATT and CDR2 SNEGSKA (reference sequence). V lost 6 bases to trimming and J lost 4 bases, with 13 bases between them. This CDR3 is built from 13 residues. The CDR3 nucleotides are TGCAGTGCAAAGCCGGGACGGTACAATGAGCAGTTCTTC. This sequence encodes CSAKPGRYNEQFF.

This clonotype was seen more than once but under ten times. V and J are TRBV5-1 and TRBJ2-3, with D possibly being TRBD1 (5 bases). The V gene lost 4 bases and the J gene lost 4 bases, with 13 bases spanning the gap. The V gene's germline CDR1 is SGHRS and CDR2 YFSETQ. This CDR3 comprises 14 residues. Written as DNA, the CDR3 is TGCGCCAGCAGCGTGGACACAGGCCCAGATACGCAGTATTTT. As protein: CASSVDTGPDTQYF.

This sequence joins TRBV12-3 or TRBV12-4 and TRBJ2-5; D is unresolved. V shed 1 base and J shed 3 bases, with 12 bases lying between them. This CDR3 spans 15 amino acids. In nucleotides, the CDR3 is TGTGCCAGCAGTTTAGGAACCCTAAGGGAAGAGACCCAGTACTTC. It specifies CASSLGTLREETQYF.

This clonotype has a handful of counts. The J gene is TRBJ2-7, the V gene TRBV6-2 or TRBV6-3; D is unresolved. Trimming took 4 bases from V and 3 from J, leaving 19 bases between them. CDR3 length: 16 residues. CDR1 is MNHEY, CDR2 SVGEGT, per germline. Here the CDR3 reads CASSSASALGVYEQYF. The CDR3 nucleotides read TGTGCCAGCAGTTCGGCTTCGGCTCTCGGAGTCTACGAGCAGTACTTC.

This clonotype was detected a few times. This rearrangement joins TRBV10-3 to TRBJ1-2; 8 bases match TRBD1. V gave up 11 bases and J gave up 4 bases; unmatched junction bases: 21. The CDR3 runs 17 residues. The germline V gene has CDR1 ENHRY and CDR2 SYGVKD. Here the CDR3 reads CAAIAGTGQGTSYGYTF. CDR3 nucleotide sequence: TGTGCCGCCATCGCCGGGACAGGTCAGGGTACTAGCTATGGCTACACCTTC.

In this sample, this clonotype turned up a few times. The V gene is TRBV12-3 or TRBV12-4, the J gene TRBJ1-2; a possible D gene is TRBD1 (5 bases). V lost 3 bases to trimming and J lost 7 bases, with 15 bases between them. This CDR3 is 14 amino acids long. Here the CDR3 DNA reads TGTGCCAGCAGTTTCGGGGGGGGGTCAGGTGGCTACACCTTC. It specifies CASSFGGGSGGYTF.

This clonotype was observed a few times. V gene TRBV12-3 or TRBV12-4 combines with J gene TRBJ2-7, with 11 bases fitting TRBD2. Trimming removed 2 bases from V and 0 bases from J; junction bases left unmatched: 3. This CDR3 contains 16 residues. In DNA, the CDR3 is TGTGCCAGCAGTTTACCTAGCGGGGGGACCTCCTACGAGCAGTACTTC. Amino acids: CASSLPSGGTSYEQYF.

This clonotype was seen repeatedly, ten times or more. The chain combines TRBV5-1 with TRBJ1-2, with D unresolved. Germline V CDR1 and CDR2: SGHRS, YFSETQ. The V end was cut by 4 bases, the J end by 6 bases, with 13 bases between. There are 13 residues in the CDR3. The CDR3 coding sequence is TGCGCCAGCAGCCGGCAGTGGGATCATGGCTACACCTTC. Protein product: CASSRQWDHGYTF.

This clonotype has a handful of counts. The chain uses TRBV19 and TRBJ2-3; D perhaps matches TRBD2 (6 bases). The CDR3 loop spans 14 amino acids. V was pared by 3 bases and J by 5 bases, with 12 bases between. Germline V CDR1 and CDR2: LNHDA, SQIVND (reference sequence). CDR3 sequence (DNA): TGTGCCAGTAGTATTGTCCCAGCGGGAGATACGCAGTATTTT. Its translation: CASSIVPAGDTQYF.

This chain connects TRBV7-2 to TRBJ2-7, with 7 bases identical to TRBD2. The CDR3 loop spans 15 amino acids. Germline V CDR1 and CDR2: SGHTA, FQGNSA. With 1 base clipped from V and 4 bases from J, the junction kept 7 bases outside the gene matches. CDR3 bases: TGTGCCAGCAGCTTAGGGGGGGGAGTACTTTACGAGCAGTACTTC. Translated: CASSLGGGVLYEQYF.

Ten or more counts support this clonotype. The genes are TRBV12-3 or TRBV12-4 and TRBJ2-4; D gene ambiguous. The V end lost 6 bases, the J end lost 1 base, and 13 bases lay between the germline ends. CDR3 size: 15 residues. The CDR3 sequence: CASSPRNGAKNIQYF. As DNA, the CDR3 is TGTGCCAGCAGCCCTAGGAACGGGGCCAAAAACATTCAGTACTTC.

The chain recombines TRBV6-5 with TRBJ2-1; 8 bases agree with TRBD2. CDR3 length: 17 amino acids. Germline CDR1 and CDR2: MNHEY and SVGAGI. V lost 0 bases and J lost 2; bases outside the gene matches: 6. CDR3 sequence: CASSYSRGGGPYNEQFF. Here the CDR3 DNA reads TGTGCCAGCAGTTACTCAAGAGGCGGGGGGCCCTACAATGAGCAGTTCTTC.

In its sample, this clonotype was seen a few times. This chain links TRBV11-2 with TRBJ2-5, with TRBD2 identical over 11 bases. The CDR3 has 19 amino acids. Germline trimming cut 5 bases from V and 3 bases from J; bases unmatched to any gene: 17. Per germline, CDR1 SGHAT and CDR2 FQNNGV. Here the CDR3 DNA reads TGTGCCAGCAGCCCATTTGAAGGGGGGACTAGCGGTTGGGAAGAGACCCAGTACTTC. Its protein is CASSPFEGGTSGWEETQYF.

The chain links TRBV6-1 to TRBJ1-4; possible D gene TRBD1, 5 bases. The CDR3 has 13 amino acids. Germline V gives CDR1 MNHNS, CDR2 SASEGT. V was cut by 7 bases and J by 8 bases, with 14 bases left in between. The CDR3 DNA reads as TGTGCCAGCACCTTAGTGAACAGGGAAAAACTGTTTTTT. Translated: CASTLVNREKLFF.

In its sample, this clonotype was seen a few times. The chain couples TRBV27 to TRBJ2-1, with 11 bases that match TRBD1. Germline CDR1 is MNHEY and CDR2 is SMNVEV (reference sequence). This CDR3 spans 16 amino acids. V trimming: 2 bases; J trimming: 4 bases; junction bases outside the gene matches: 4. The CDR3 here is CASSLEGQGAYNEQFF. Here the CDR3 DNA reads TGTGCCAGCAGTTTAGAAGGACAGGGGGCATACAATGAGCAGTTCTTC.

This clonotype was seen only a few times. The gene calls are TRBV20-1 and TRBJ2-2, with unresolved D. The germline V gene encodes CDR1 DFQATT and CDR2 SNEGSKA (reference sequence). This CDR3 contains 13 residues. The CDR3 nucleotides are TGCTCTTGCCCGTATAGGGCCACCGGGGAGCTGTTTTTT. This encodes CSCPYRATGELFF.

In this sample, this clonotype turned up many times. The chain carries TRBV5-6 and TRBJ2-1, with no clear D. The germline V gene has CDR1 SGHDT and CDR2 YYEEEE. The CDR3 totals 17 residues. The V end was cut by 5 bases, the J end by 0 bases, with 18 bases between. Here the CDR3 DNA reads TGTGCCAGCAGTTTTGAAGGGTACCAACGCTCCTACAATGAGCAGTTCTTC. This codes for CASSFEGYQRSYNEQFF.

V is TRBV7-2 and J is TRBJ2-7, with 9 bases identical to TRBD2. Germline V lookup: CDR1 SGHTA, CDR2 FQGNSA. The CDR3 length is 15 residues. Trimming at V came to 0 bases and at J to 5 bases, leaving 5 bases not matched to a gene. CDR3 loop: CASSLAAAGGNEQYF. The CDR3 DNA sequence: TGTGCCAGCAGCTTAGCGGCGGCGGGAGGGAACGAGCAGTACTTC. Looking up the rest from reference TRBV7-2 and TRBJ2-7 gives the full variable domain: GAGVSQSPSNKVTEKGKDVELRCDPISGHTALYWYRQSLGQGLEFLIYFQGNSAPDKSGLPSDRFSAERTGGSVSTLTIQRTQQEDSAVYLCASSLAAAGGNEQYFGPGTRLTVT.

At least ten counts were recorded for this clonotype. CDR3 sequence reads: CASSATGGINTGELFF. CDR3 nucleotide sequence: TGTGCCAGTAGTGCCACAGGGGGCATTAACACCGGGGAGCTGTTTTTT. This chain connects TRBV19 to TRBJ2-2; 9 bases are shared with TRBD1. Germline-derived CDR1 and CDR2 are LNHDA and SQIVND (reference sequence). Trimming cost V 5 bases and J 2 bases; bases outside gene matches: 6. The CDR3 is 16 amino acids.

This clonotype was found a few times. The CDR3 sequence is CASRPWVAYSSYNEQFF. Written as DNA, the CDR3 is TGTGCCAGCCGCCCATGGGTGGCATATAGCTCCTACAATGAGCAGTTCTTC. The chain joins TRBV27 to TRBJ2-1; no reliable D call. Per the germline V gene, CDR1 is MNHEY and CDR2 is SMNVEV (reference sequence). The CDR3 loop spans 17 amino acids. Trimming removed 8 bases from V and 0 bases from J, with 20 bases in between.

This clonotype was seen many times. The rearrangement links TRBV7-2 to TRBJ2-1, with 9 positions matching TRBD2. Per germline, CDR1 SGHTA and CDR2 FQGNSA. This CDR3 spans 16 amino acids. Germline trimming cut 2 bases from V and 5 bases from J; bases unmatched to any gene: 7. The CDR3 spells CASSLMGLAGNNEQFF. The CDR3 DNA reads as TGTGCCAGCAGCTTAATGGGGCTAGCGGGAAACAATGAGCAGTTCTTC.

This clonotype has more than one count but fewer than ten. The chain recombines TRBV28 with TRBJ2-5; D call uncertain. V shed 3 bases and J shed 0 bases, with 11 bases lying between them. CDR3 length: 15 residues. Germline V gives CDR1 MDHEN, CDR2 SYDVKM. The CDR3 reads CASSLTVLYQETQYF. CDR3 DNA sequence: TGTGCCAGCAGTTTGACGGTATTGTACCAAGAGACCCAGTACTTC.

The chain links TRBV10-3 to TRBJ2-3; 7 bases line up with TRBD2. Trimming removed 7 bases from V and 2 bases from J; junction bases left unmatched: 12. The CDR3 totals 16 residues. Germline V CDR1 and CDR2: ENHRY, SYGVKD. CDR3 loop: CAIKESQRDPTDTQYF. In nucleotides, the CDR3 is TGTGCCATCAAAGAGTCCCAGCGGGACCCCACAGATACGCAGTATTTT.

This chain links TRBV12-3 or TRBV12-4 with TRBJ2-7; no clear D. V was pared by 3 bases and J by 4 bases, with 19 bases between. The CDR3 has 16 residues. The CDR3 DNA reads as TGTGCCAGCAGTTTTTCGGCCCAGAGAAAATTATACGAGCAGTACTTC. This translates into CASSFSAQRKLYEQYF.

This clonotype appeared a few times. The gene calls are TRBV12-3 or TRBV12-4 and TRBJ2-1; 7 positions match TRBD2. This CDR3 is 15 amino acids long. V trimming: 2 bases; J trimming: 8 bases; junction bases outside the gene matches: 9. The CDR3 DNA reads TGTGCCAGCAGTTTAACGGCTAGCGGCAATCATGAGCAGTTCTTC. Protein: CASSLTASGNHEQFF.

The gene calls are TRBV4-1 and TRBJ1-5; D not certain. In germline, CDR1 is MGHRA, CDR2 YSYEKL. The V end was cut by 4 bases, the J end by 2 bases, with 12 bases between. The CDR3 sequence is 15 residues long. CDR3 region: CASSLSGNGNQPQHF. CDR3 nucleotides: TGCGCCAGCAGCCTTTCCGGGAATGGCAATCAGCCCCAGCATTTT.